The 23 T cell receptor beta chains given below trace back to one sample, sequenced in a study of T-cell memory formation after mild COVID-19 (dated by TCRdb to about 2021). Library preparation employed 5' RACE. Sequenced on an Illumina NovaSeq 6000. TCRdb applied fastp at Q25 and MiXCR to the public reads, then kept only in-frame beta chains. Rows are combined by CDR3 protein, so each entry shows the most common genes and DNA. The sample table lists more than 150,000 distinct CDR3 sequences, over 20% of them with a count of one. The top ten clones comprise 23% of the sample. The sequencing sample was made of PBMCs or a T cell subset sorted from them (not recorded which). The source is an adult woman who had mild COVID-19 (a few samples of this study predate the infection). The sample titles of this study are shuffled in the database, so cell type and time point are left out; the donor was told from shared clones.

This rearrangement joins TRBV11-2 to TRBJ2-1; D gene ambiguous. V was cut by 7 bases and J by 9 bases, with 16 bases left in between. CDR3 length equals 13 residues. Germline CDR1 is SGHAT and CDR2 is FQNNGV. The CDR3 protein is CASNKDPLSEQFF. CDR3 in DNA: TGTGCCAGCAACAAAGACCCCCTTAGTGAGCAGTTCTTC.

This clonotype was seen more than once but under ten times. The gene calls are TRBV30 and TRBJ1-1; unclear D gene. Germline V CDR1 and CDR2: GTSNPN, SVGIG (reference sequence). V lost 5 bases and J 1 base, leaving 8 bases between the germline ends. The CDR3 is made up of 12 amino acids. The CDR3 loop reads CAWGERNTEAFF. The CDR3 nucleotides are TGTGCCTGGGGCGAGAGGAACACTGAAGCTTTCTTT.

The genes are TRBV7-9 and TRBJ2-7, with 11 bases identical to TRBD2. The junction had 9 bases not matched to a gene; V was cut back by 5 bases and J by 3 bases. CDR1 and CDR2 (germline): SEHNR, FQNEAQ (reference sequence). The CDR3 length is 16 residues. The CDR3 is CASSPRAGLAVYEQYF. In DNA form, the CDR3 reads TGTGCCAGCAGCCCTAGGGCGGGACTAGCGGTCTACGAGCAGTACTTC.

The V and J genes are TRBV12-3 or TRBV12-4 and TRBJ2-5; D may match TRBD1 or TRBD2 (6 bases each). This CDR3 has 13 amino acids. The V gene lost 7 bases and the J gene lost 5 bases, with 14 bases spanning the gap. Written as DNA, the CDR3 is TGTGCCAGCATAGGGGGGCCCGACGAGACCCAGTACTTC. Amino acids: CASIGGPDETQYF.

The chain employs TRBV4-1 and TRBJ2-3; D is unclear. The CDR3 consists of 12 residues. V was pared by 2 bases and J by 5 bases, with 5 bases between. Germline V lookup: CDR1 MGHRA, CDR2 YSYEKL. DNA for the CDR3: TGCGCCAGCAGCCAAAACAGAGATACGCAGTATTTT. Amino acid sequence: CASSQNRDTQYF.

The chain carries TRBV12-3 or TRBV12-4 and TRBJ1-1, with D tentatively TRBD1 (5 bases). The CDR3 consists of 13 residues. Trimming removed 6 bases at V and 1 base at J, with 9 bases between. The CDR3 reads CASRTGTNTEAFF. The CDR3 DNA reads TGTGCCAGCAGAACCGGGACGAACACTGAAGCTTTCTTT.

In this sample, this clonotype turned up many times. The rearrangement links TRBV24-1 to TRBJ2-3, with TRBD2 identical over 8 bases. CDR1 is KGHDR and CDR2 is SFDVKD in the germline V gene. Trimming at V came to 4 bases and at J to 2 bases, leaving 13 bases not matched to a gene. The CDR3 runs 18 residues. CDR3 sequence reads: CATSDPERGPAFTDTQYF. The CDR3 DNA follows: TGTGCCACCAGTGACCCCGAGCGGGGGCCCGCCTTCACAGATACGCAGTATTTT.

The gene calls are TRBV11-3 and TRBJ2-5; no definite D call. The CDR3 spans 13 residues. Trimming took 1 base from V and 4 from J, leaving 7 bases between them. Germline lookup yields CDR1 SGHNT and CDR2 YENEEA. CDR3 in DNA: TGTGCCAGCAGCTTAGTTGCAGGAGAGACCCAGTACTTC. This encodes CASSLVAGETQYF.

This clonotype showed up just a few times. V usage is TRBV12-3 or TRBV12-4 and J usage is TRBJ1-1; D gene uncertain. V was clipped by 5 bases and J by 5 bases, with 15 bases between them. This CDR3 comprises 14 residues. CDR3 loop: CASSPDFGETEAFF. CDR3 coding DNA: TGTGCCAGCAGTCCAGATTTTGGGGAGACTGAAGCTTTCTTT.

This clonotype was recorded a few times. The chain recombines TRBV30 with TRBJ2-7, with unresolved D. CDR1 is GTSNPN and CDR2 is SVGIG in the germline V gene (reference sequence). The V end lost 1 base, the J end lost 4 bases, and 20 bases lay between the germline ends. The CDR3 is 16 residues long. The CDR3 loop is CAWSGARARNIYEQYF. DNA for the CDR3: TGTGCCTGGAGTGGTGCGAGAGCCAGAAATATTTACGAGCAGTACTTC.

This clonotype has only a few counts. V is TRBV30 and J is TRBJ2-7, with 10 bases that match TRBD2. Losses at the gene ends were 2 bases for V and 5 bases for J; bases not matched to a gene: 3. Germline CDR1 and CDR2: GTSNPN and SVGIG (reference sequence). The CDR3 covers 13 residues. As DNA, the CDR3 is TGTGCCTGGAGTTATCTAGCGGGAGACGAGCAGTACTTC. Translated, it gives CAWSYLAGDEQYF.

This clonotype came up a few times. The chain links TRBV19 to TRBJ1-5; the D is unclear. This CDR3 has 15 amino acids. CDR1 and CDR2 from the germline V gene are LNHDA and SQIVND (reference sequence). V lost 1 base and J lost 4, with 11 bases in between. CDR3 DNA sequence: TGTGCCAGTAGTATAGGAGGTTTCGTTAATCAGCCCCAGCATTTT. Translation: CASSIGGFVNQPQHF.

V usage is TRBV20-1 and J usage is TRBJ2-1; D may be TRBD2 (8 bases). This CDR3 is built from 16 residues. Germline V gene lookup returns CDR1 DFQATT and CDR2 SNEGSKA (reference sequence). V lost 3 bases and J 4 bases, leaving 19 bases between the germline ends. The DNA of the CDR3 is TGCAGTGCTAGTCCCCCAGGGGGACTAGAGTACAATGAGCAGTTCTTC. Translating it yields CSASPPGGLEYNEQFF.

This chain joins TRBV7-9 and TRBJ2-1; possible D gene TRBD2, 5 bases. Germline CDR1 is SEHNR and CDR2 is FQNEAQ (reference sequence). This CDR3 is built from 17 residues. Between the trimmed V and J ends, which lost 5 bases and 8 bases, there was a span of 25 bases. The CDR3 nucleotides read TGTGCCAGCAGCCCTCCCGCGGGCGTCACGGCTTCCGATGAGCAGTTCTTC. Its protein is CASSPPAGVTASDEQFF.

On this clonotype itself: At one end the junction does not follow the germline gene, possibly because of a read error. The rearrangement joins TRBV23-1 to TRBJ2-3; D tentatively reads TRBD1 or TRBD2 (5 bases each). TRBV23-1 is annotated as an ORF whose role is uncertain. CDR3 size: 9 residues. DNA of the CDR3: TGCGCCAGCATACCTAAAGAGGGGTTT. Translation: CASIPKEGF.

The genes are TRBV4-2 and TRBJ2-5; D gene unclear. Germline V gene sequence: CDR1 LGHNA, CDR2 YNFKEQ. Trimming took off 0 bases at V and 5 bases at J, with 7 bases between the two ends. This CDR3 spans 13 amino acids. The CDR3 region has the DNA TGTGCCAGCAGCCAAGATCCATCGGAGACCCAGTACTTC. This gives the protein CASSQDPSETQYF.

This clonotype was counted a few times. The CDR3 is CASSFVAGDSDTQYF. The CDR3, as DNA: TGTGCCAGCAGCTTTGTAGCGGGAGACTCAGATACGCAGTATTTT. This chain uses TRBV7-2 with TRBJ2-3, with 9 bases fitting TRBD2. The CDR3 is 15 residues long. Per the germline V gene, CDR1 is SGHTA and CDR2 is FQGNSA. Losses at the gene ends were 3 bases for V and 4 bases for J; bases not matched to a gene: 5.

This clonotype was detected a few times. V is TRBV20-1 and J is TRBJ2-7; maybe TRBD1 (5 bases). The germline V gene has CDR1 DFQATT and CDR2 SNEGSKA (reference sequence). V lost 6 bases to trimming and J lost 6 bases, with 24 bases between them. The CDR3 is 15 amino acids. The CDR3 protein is CSAEITGAWACEQYF. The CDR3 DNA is TGCAGTGCCGAAATTACAGGAGCCTGGGCCTGCGAGCAGTACTTC.

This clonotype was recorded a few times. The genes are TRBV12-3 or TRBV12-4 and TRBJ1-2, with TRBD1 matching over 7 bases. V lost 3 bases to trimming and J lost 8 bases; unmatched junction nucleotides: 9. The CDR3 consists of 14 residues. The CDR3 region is CASSLSGGRRGYTF. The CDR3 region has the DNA TGTGCCAGCAGTTTGTCAGGGGGAAGGAGAGGCTACACCTTC.

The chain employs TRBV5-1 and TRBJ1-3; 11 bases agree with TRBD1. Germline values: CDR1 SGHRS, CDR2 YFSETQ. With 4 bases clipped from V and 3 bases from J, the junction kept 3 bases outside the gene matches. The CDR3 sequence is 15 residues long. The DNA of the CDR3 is TGCGCCAGCAGCCCGGACAGGGGGCTTGGAAACACCATATATTTT. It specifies CASSPDRGLGNTIYF.

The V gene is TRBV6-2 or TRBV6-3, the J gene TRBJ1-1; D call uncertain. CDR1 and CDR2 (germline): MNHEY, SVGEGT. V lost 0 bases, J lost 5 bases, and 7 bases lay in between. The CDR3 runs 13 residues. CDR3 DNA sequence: TGTGCCAGCAGTTACTCGGGAAGAACTGAAGCTTTCTTT. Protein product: CASSYSGRTEAFF.

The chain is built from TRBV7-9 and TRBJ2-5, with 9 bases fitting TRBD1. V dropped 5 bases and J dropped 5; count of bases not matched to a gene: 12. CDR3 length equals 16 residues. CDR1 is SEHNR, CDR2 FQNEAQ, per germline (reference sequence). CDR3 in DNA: TGTGCCAGCAGCCCGGCGACAGGGGGTTTGAGGGAGACCCAGTACTTC. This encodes CASSPATGGLRETQYF.

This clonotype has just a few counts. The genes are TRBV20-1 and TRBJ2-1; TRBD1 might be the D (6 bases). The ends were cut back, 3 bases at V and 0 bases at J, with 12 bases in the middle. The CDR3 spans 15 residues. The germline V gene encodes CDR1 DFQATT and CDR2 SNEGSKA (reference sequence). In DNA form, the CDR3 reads TGCAGTGCTAGGAGCGGACAGAGCTCCTACAATGAGCAGTTCTTC. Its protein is CSARSGQSSYNEQFF.